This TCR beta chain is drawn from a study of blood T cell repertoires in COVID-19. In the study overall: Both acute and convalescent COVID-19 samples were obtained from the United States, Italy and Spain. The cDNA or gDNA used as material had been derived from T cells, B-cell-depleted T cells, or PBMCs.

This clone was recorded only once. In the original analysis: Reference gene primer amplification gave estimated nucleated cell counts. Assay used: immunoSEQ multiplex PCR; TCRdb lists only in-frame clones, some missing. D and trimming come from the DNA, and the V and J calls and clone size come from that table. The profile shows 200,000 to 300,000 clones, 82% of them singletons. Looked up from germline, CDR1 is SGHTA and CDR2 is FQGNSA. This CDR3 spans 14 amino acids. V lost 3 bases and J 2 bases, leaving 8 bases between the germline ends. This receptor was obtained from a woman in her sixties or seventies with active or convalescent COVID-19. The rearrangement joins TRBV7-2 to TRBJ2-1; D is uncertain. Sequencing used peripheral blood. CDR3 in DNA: TGTGCCAGCAGCTTCGGGTTTCCCTACAATGAGCAGTTCTTC. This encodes CASSFGFPYNEQFF. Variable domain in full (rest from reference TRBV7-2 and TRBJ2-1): GAGVSQSPSNKVTEKGKDVELRCDPISGHTALYWYRQSLGQGLEFLIYFQGNSAPDKSGLPSDRFSAERTGGSVSTLTIQRTQQEDSAVYLCASSFGFPYNEQFFGPGTRLTVL.